Described below is a single T cell receptor beta chain sequence and its context. The antigen remains unidentified. The authors ran the immunoSEQ assay, v3.0, at survey level. Samples were sequenced targeting roughly 40,000-50,000 T-cell genomes each. TCRdb's copy holds only in-frame clones and misses some; the assay was immunoSEQ multiplex PCR. The profile shows about 14,000 clones, around 82% of them singletons. Every one of the donors gave at least one pre-ART PBMC sample and at least two post-ART PBMC samples. Before they underwent DNA extraction, samples held about 1-10 million cryopreserved PBMC. This entry comes from a study of long-term antiretroviral therapy in people with HIV. Broader study findings: Comparison with controls showed narrower CDR3 length ranges in HIV repertoires.

Trimming left V 4 bases short and J 4 bases short, with 9 bases between. Germline lookup yields CDR1 SGHTS and CDR2 YDEGEE. The CDR3 is made up of 12 amino acids. Sequences were derived from unsorted PBMCs, sampled 3.1 years after starting antiretroviral therapy. The genes are TRBV5-8 and TRBJ2-7; no definite D call. This receptor was obtained from a man aged 40-49 years with HIV. CDR3 in amino acids: CASSLGAYEQYF. The CDR3 DNA is TGTGCCAGCAGCCTTGGCGCTTACGAGCAGTACTTC.